These 23 T cell receptor beta chains were all obtained from the same sample, sequenced in a study of OX40 agonist ivuxolimab in advanced cancers. Using immunoSEQ multiplex PCR, the repertoire was profiled, and TCRdb retains in-frame clones only, with some absent. This table holds about 77,000 clones, around 88% found once. Here the sequenced sample was CD4+ or CD8+ T cells sorted from blood, taken in a trial of the OX40 agonist ivuxolimab. Every receptor here comes from an adult with an advanced solid tumor such as melanoma, head and neck, liver or kidney cancer.

The rearrangement joins TRBV30 to TRBJ1-4, with D hard to call. The CDR3 totals 12 residues. CDR1 is GTSNPN, CDR2 SVGIG, per germline (reference sequence). V lost 1 base and J 8 bases, leaving 8 bases between the germline ends. The CDR3 sequence is CAWSAGREKLFF. The CDR3 DNA follows: TGTGCCTGGAGTGCCGGGAGGGAAAAACTGTTTTTT.

This clone showed up just once. The chain employs TRBV5-1 and TRBJ1-3; 7 positions match TRBD1. The CDR3 is made up of 15 amino acids. After removal of 4 bases from V and 4 bases from J, the junction contained 8 bases not matched to a gene. Germline-derived CDR1 and CDR2 are SGHRS and YFSETQ. The CDR3 protein is CASSVGGAGGNTIYF. The CDR3 DNA reads TGCGCCAGCAGCGTAGGGGGCGCGGGAGGAAACACCATATATTTT.

The chain combines TRBV19 with TRBJ1-2, with a tentative D call TRBD1 (6 bases). The V gene's germline CDR1 is LNHDA and CDR2 SQIVND (reference sequence). The CDR3 is 14 residues long. Between the trimmed V and J ends, which lost 1 base and 5 bases, there was a span of 11 bases. The CDR3 DNA is TGTGCCAGTAGTATAGGGGGCAGGGGATATGGCTACACCTTC. Residues: CASSIGGRGYGYTF.

The CDR3 sequence: CASNPGTTHEQYF. The CDR3, as DNA: TGCGCCAGCAACCCCGGGACTACCCACGAGCAGTACTTC. The V and J genes are TRBV5-1 and TRBJ2-7; 7 bases match TRBD2. The length of the CDR3 is 13 residues. CDR1 and CDR2 (germline): SGHRS, YFSETQ. The ends lost 6 bases at V and 5 bases at J; junction bases unmatched: 8.

The V and J genes are TRBV19 and TRBJ1-5; the D is unclear. V was trimmed by 6 bases and J by 4 bases, leaving 10 bases between them. Germline V lookup: CDR1 LNHDA, CDR2 SQIVND (reference sequence). This CDR3 comprises 13 residues. This CDR3 is CASSLTPNQPQHF. CDR3 sequence (DNA): TGTGCCAGTAGCCTTACACCTAATCAGCCCCAGCATTTT. Full variable domain (outside the CDR3, taken from reference TRBV19 and TRBJ1-5): DGGITQSPKYLFRKEGQNVTLSCEQNLNHDAMYWYRQDPGQGLRLIYYSQIVNDFQKGDIAEGYSVSREKKESFPLTVTSAQKNPTAFYLCASSLTPNQPQHFGDGTRLSIL.

This chain links TRBV11-2 with TRBJ2-1; 8 bases fit TRBD2. Germline V gene sequence: CDR1 SGHAT, CDR2 FQNNGV. The CDR3 is made up of 15 amino acids. V lost 4 bases, J lost 2 bases, and 4 bases stayed unmatched. The CDR3 coding sequence is TGTGCCAGCAGCTCACCGGGACTAGCCTACAATGAGCAGTTCTTC. Its translation is CASSSPGLAYNEQFF. The whole variable domain, remainder taken from reference TRBV11-2 and TRBJ2-1, is EAGVAQSPRYKIIEKRQSVAFWCNPISGHATLYWYQQILGQGPKLLIQFQNNGVVDDSQLPKDRFSAERLKGVDSTLKIQPAKLEDSAVYLCASSSPGLAYNEQFFGPGTRLTVL.

Only a few counts were recorded for this clone. The V call is TRBV29-1, the J call TRBJ1-5, with a tentative D call TRBD1 (5 bases). Trimming left V 4 bases short and J 2 bases short, with 18 bases between. The germline gives CDR1 SQVTM, CDR2 ANQGSEA. The CDR3 extends over 16 amino acids. CDR3 DNA: TGCAGCGTTGCCTTAGGGGCGGCGTACGGCAATCAGCCCCAGCATTTT. As protein: CSVALGAAYGNQPQHF.

The chain has TRBV19 and TRBJ1-2; 8 bases line up with TRBD1. Germline CDR1 LNHDA, CDR2 SQIVND (reference sequence). This CDR3 has 16 amino acids. V shed 7 bases, J shed 7 bases, and the junction held 17 bases outside the gene matches. The CDR3 protein is CASTPQGGQVSGGYTF. The CDR3 DNA reads as TGTGCCAGTACCCCCCAAGGGGGACAGGTATCGGGTGGCTACACCTTC.

The rearrangement links TRBV15 to TRBJ1-2; D perhaps matches TRBD1 (6 bases). CDR3 length: 14 residues. The V end was cut by 0 bases, the J end by 6 bases, with 11 bases between. Per germline, CDR1 LNHNV and CDR2 YYDKDF (reference sequence). The CDR3 region has the DNA TGTGCCACCAGCAGAGATTACAGGGTGGATGGCTACACCTTC. The encoded protein is CATSRDYRVDGYTF.

This clone was picked up a small number of times. This chain uses TRBV7-2 with TRBJ2-5, with a weak D call TRBD2 (7 bases). The CDR3 loop spans 15 amino acids. V dropped 5 bases and J dropped 2 bases, with 15 bases sitting between them. Germline CDR1 reads SGHTA; CDR2 reads FQGNSA. This CDR3 reads CASSRSGGIQETQYF. CDR3 DNA: TGTGCCAGCAGCCGCTCGGGGGGCATTCAAGAGACCCAGTACTTC. The full variable domain, rest sourced from reference TRBV7-2 and TRBJ2-5, is GAGVSQSPSNKVTEKGKDVELRCDPISGHTALYWYRQSLGQGLEFLIYFQGNSAPDKSGLPSDRFSAERTGGSVSTLTIQRTQQEDSAVYLCASSRSGGIQETQYFGPGTRLLVL.

The V call is TRBV7-9, the J call TRBJ1-1; D not resolved. This CDR3 is 12 amino acids long. V dropped 2 bases and J dropped 3 bases, with 4 bases sitting between them. Germline-derived CDR1 and CDR2 are SEHNR and FQNEAQ (reference sequence). The CDR3 DNA follows: TGTGCCAGCAGCTTATTGGACACTGAAGCTTTCTTT. It specifies CASSLLDTEAFF.

The rearrangement links TRBV5-1 to TRBJ2-7; possible D gene TRBD1, 5 bases. Germline values: CDR1 SGHRS, CDR2 YFSETQ. This CDR3 spans 16 amino acids. With 0 bases removed from V and 0 bases from J, the gap between germline ends came to 13 bases. CDR3 sequence (DNA): TGCGCCAGCAGCTTGGCAACTACAGGTAGCTCCTACGAGCAGTACTTC. Amino acids: CASSLATTGSSYEQYF.

The V and J genes are TRBV2 and TRBJ1-5; D is uncertain. The CDR3 has 15 amino acids. CDR1 is SNHLY, CDR2 FYNNEI, per germline. V was clipped by 3 bases and J by 1 base, with 10 bases between them. The CDR3 coding sequence is TGTGCCAGCAGTGAGGTAAGGGCCAGCAATCAGCCCCAGCATTTT. It is translated as CASSEVRASNQPQHF.

There are a few counts of this clone. The same CDR3 can be traced to other DNA sequences in this sample. V usage is TRBV7-2 and J usage is TRBJ2-7; a possible D gene is TRBD2 (5 bases). This CDR3 spans 15 amino acids. Germline lookup yields CDR1 SGHTA and CDR2 FQGNSA. Trimming pared 1 base from V and 0 bases from J, leaving 10 bases between. In DNA, the CDR3 is TGTGCCAGCAGCTTAGGCGCGGGCCTCTCCTACGAGCAGTACTTC. Translated, it gives CASSLGAGLSYEQYF.

The rearrangement links TRBV7-4 to TRBJ2-3; tentative D call: TRBD2 (6 bases). Trimming took off 5 bases at V and 1 base at J, with 22 bases between the two ends. The germline CDR1 and CDR2 sequences are SGHVT and SQSDAQ. The CDR3 runs to 18 residues. The CDR3 sequence is CASSAALGTWRGTDTQYF. The CDR3 DNA sequence: TGTGCCAGCAGCGCAGCCCTCGGGACTTGGAGGGGCACAGATACGCAGTATTTT.

The chain employs TRBV7-2 and TRBJ1-6; D unresolved. Germline assignment: CDR1 SGHTA and CDR2 FQGNSA. The length of the CDR3 is 15 residues. Trimming pared 0 bases from V and 6 bases from J, leaving 9 bases between. The CDR3 nucleotides read TGTGCCAGCAGCTTAGCGCTCGCCGGTAATTCACCCCTCCACTTT. Its protein is CASSLALAGNSPLHF.

V gene TRBV2 combines with J gene TRBJ2-7, with D maybe TRBD1 (6 bases). This CDR3 region has 12 residues. V lost 8 bases, J lost 3 bases, and 11 bases lay in between. Germline V gives CDR1 SNHLY, CDR2 FYNNEI. This CDR3 is CASRDNNYEQYF. The CDR3 DNA follows: TGTGCCAGCCGGGACAATAACTACGAGCAGTACTTC.

The gene calls are TRBV7-9 and TRBJ2-3; D is unresolved. This CDR3 is 13 amino acids long. Trimming took 5 bases from V and 0 from J, leaving 6 bases between them. Germline values: CDR1 SEHNR, CDR2 FQNEAQ (reference sequence). CDR3 DNA: TGTGCCAGCAGCATCACTAGCACAGATACGCAGTATTTT. It is translated as CASSITSTDTQYF.

This clone has only one observation. This chain uses TRBV5-4 with TRBJ1-6, with 10 bases lining up with TRBD1. Trimming at V came to 3 bases and at J to 6 bases, leaving 0 bases not matched to a gene. This CDR3 has 14 residues. From germline, CDR1 is SGHNT and CDR2 YYREEE (reference sequence). The CDR3: CASSWDRGNSPLHF. In nucleotides, the CDR3 is TGTGCCAGCAGCTGGGACAGGGGTAATTCACCCCTCCACTTT.

As regards this clone: The sample carries other DNA sequences with the same CDR3. This chain links TRBV7-2 with TRBJ2-7, with D unclear. Germline CDR1 reads SGHTA; CDR2 reads FQGNSA. Deletions cut 0 bases from V and 6 bases from J, with 3 bases between. This CDR3 contains 11 residues. CDR3 protein: CASSLAREQYF. CDR3 bases: TGTGCCAGCAGCTTAGCGCGCGAGCAGTACTTC. Complete variable domain (other parts from reference TRBV7-2 and TRBJ2-7): GAGVSQSPSNKVTEKGKDVELRCDPISGHTALYWYRQSLGQGLEFLIYFQGNSAPDKSGLPSDRFSAERTGGSVSTLTIQRTQQEDSAVYLCASSLAREQYFGPGTRLTVT.

The chain employs TRBV27 and TRBJ1-1; 7 positions match TRBD1. Germline lookup yields CDR1 MNHEY and CDR2 SMNVEV (reference sequence). This CDR3 is 14 amino acids long. With V trimmed by 6 bases and J by 3 bases, 7 bases remained unmatched. The CDR3 DNA follows: TGTGCCAGCAGGGGGCAGGGGGAGTACACTGAAGCTTTCTTT. Translation gives CASRGQGEYTEAFF.

The chain joins TRBV5-8 to TRBJ2-7, with 10 bases matching TRBD1. V shed 4 bases and J 7 bases; nucleotides not matched to a gene: 8. This CDR3 spans 14 amino acids. Germline V lookup: CDR1 SGHTS, CDR2 YDEGEE. The CDR3 DNA follows: TGTGCCAGCAGCCGGGACAGGGGCCGGGGGGAGCAGTACTTC. It specifies CASSRDRGRGEQYF. The full variable domain, in which reference TRBV5-8 and TRBJ2-7 provide the parts outside the CDR3, is EAGVTQSPTHLIKTRGQQATLRCSPISGHTSVYWYQQALGLGLQFLLWYDEGEERNRGNFPPRFSGRQFPNYSSELNVNALELEDSALYLCASSRDRGRGEQYFGPGTRLTVT.

The chain joins TRBV9 to TRBJ1-3; D uncertain. The CDR3 length is 15 residues. V lost 4 bases and J lost 2, with 13 bases in between. The germline V gene has CDR1 SGDLS and CDR2 YYNGEE. The CDR3: CASSTRVDAGNTIYF. The CDR3 DNA follows: TGTGCCAGCAGCACCCGGGTCGATGCTGGAAACACCATATATTTT.